The rows below give T cell receptor beta chains drawn from one sample of a study of T cells in Graves' hyperthyroidism and ophthalmopathy. TCRdb processed the multiplex PCR reads anew with MiXCR; each CDR3 protein has one entry. The repertoire holds roughly 840,000 distinct CDR3 sequences, approximately 40% seen once, with approximately 8.7% in the top ten. Sample: blood. All receptors come from a man younger than 35 with Graves' hyperthyroidism. Both conserved end residues are part of each CDR3. The D gene is left open where the match is weak. Only some rows state a clone size, as once, few, many or a class for expanded clones.

- many TRBJ1-2 TRBV11-3 TGTGCCAGCAGCTTAGGGGAGCACTATGGCTACACCTTC CASSLGEHYGYTF
- few TRBJ2-7 TRBV9 TGTGCCAGCAGCCCAAGTGTAGACGACTACGAGCAGTACTTC CASSPSVDDYEQYF
- - TRBJ2-7 TRBV10-3 TGTGCCAGCAGTTTAGAGGGGACCGTTCCTTCCTACGAGCAGTACTTC CASSLEGTVPSYEQYF
TRBD1 many TRBJ1-4 TRBV29-1 TGCAGCGTTGGCCTAACAGGGGATGAAAAACTGTTTTTT CSVGLTGDEKLFF
- few TRBJ2-3 TRBV15 TGTGCCACCAGCAGAGATTTGGGCGGCTACACAGATACGCAGTATTTT CATSRDLGGYTDTQYF
- - TRBJ1-1 TRBV7-9 TGTGCCGGCAGCCCTCGCGGGCAGATGAACACTGAAGCTTTCTTT CAGSPRGQMNTEAFF
- - TRBJ1-6 TRBV9 TGTGCCAGCAGTCCCAGGACGGTACCCTATAATTCACCCCTCCACTTT CASSPRTVPYNSPLHF
- - TRBJ2-7 TRBV2 TGTGCCAGCGGAGAGGGGAGTATTCTCACCTACGAGCAGTACTTC CASGEGSILTYEQYF
TRBD2 - TRBJ2-7 TRBV29-1 TGCAGCGTTGAAAGGAGAAGGACTAGCGGAGCCTACGAGCAGTACTTC CSVERRRTSGAYEQYF
TRBD1 - TRBJ1-2 TRBV24-1 TGTGCCACCAGCGTTCCCCAGGGGGCGGGCTATGGCTACACCTTC CATSVPQGAGYGYTF
- - TRBJ1-6 TRBV6-5 TGTGCCAGCAGTGAAAGGATGGATAACTCACCCCTCCACTTT CASSERMDNSPLHF
- - TRBJ2-5 TRBV20-1 TGCAGTGCTAGACCGAGGAGTTCCCAAGAGACCCAGTACTTC CSARPRSSQETQYF
- - TRBJ1-2 TRBV7-9 TGCGCCAGCAGCCAAGCTTTGGATCAAGGCTACACCTTC CASSQALDQGYTF
- few TRBJ2-7 TRBV12-3/TRBV12-4 TGTGCCAGCAGTTACCTGAGCTCCTACGAGCAGTACTTC CASSYLSSYEQYF
- - TRBJ2-5 TRBV29-1 TGCAGCGTTGAGGGTCGGGGCGGGCTGGAGACCCAGTACTTC CSVEGRGGLETQYF
- many TRBJ1-5 TRBV7-9 TGTGCCAGCAGCTTAGGGCTCGCAGGGGTGGATCAGCCCCAGCATTTT CASSLGLAGVDQPQHF
TRBD1 - TRBJ2-7 TRBV7-9 TGTGCCAGCAGCTCCATCGCCGGGACAGGCTTCTACGAGCAGTACTTC CASSSIAGTGFYEQYF
TRBD1 - TRBJ1-5 TRBV20-1 TGCAGTGCTGCCCGGGTACAGGGGGGTGGCAATCAGCCCCAGCATTTT CSAARVQGGGNQPQHF
- many TRBJ1-2 TRBV2 TGTGCCAGCAGTATTACCCCTCGGGGCGACTATGGCTACACCTTC CASSITPRGDYGYTF
TRBD1 few TRBJ2-7 TRBV5-1 TGCGCCAGCAGCTTGGGACCGGACAGGTCCTACGAGCAGTACTTC CASSLGPDRSYEQYF
TRBD1 - TRBJ1-3 TRBV20-1 TGCAGTGCTAGAGATACGGGACAGGGGGCCGGGGACACCATATATTTT CSARDTGQGAGDTIYF
TRBD1 many TRBJ2-7 TRBV20-1 TGCAGTGCTAGAACAGGGGGTATCGAGCAGTACTTC CSARTGGIEQYF
- many TRBJ1-1 TRBV10-2 TGCGCCAGCAGTGAGTGGCAGGGTGGAACTGAAGCTTTCTTT CASSEWQGGTEAFF
- many TRBJ1-1 TRBV29-1 TGCAGCGTTGAGGACAACCTTGAAGCTTTCTTT CSVEDNLEAFF
- - TRBJ2-5 TRBV20-1 TGCAGTCCTCGGGGCTGGGAGACCCAGTACTTC CSPRGWETQYF
- - TRBJ1-5 TRBV7-4 TGTGCCAGCAGTGAAGATCACAGGGAAAATCAGCCCCAGCATTTT CASSEDHRENQPQHF
TRBD1 - TRBJ1-2 TRBV29-1 TGCAGCGCGGGACCGGGACAGGGAAATGGCTACACCTTC CSAGPGQGNGYTF
TRBD2 few TRBJ2-2 TRBV9 TGTGCCAGCAGCGTAGGGACTAGCGGGGACACCGGGGAGCTGTTTTTT CASSVGTSGDTGELFF
- many TRBJ1-4 TRBV6-5 TGTGCCAGCAGTTACTTGGCAAATGAAAAACTGTTTTTT CASSYLANEKLFF
TRBD1 many TRBJ1-5 TRBV19 TGTGCCAGTAGTATACCAACGCGACAGGGCCTGAGGCCCCAGCATTTT CASSIPTRQGLRPQHF
- many TRBJ1-6 TRBV5-1 TGCGCCAGCAGCTTGACCTCGGGACGTACAAATTCACCCCTCCACTTT CASSLTSGRTNSPLHF
- many TRBJ1-1 TRBV10-3 TGTGCCATCAAGGGGGTGAACACTGAAGCTTTCTTT CAIKGVNTEAFF
TRBD1 - TRBJ2-2 TRBV5-5 TGTGCCAGCAGCTTGGTTGGGACAGGCCACACCGGGGAGCTGTTTTTT CASSLVGTGHTGELFF
- - TRBJ1-5 TRBV10-3 TGTGCCAGCAATACCGGAACATATAGCAATCAGCCCCAGCATTTT CASNTGTYSNQPQHF
- - TRBJ2-2 TRBV7-8 TGTGCCAGCGGGGCGTACGCGAACATCGGGGAGCTGCTTTTT CASGAYANIGELLF
- - TRBJ1-2 TRBV7-9 TGTGTCAGCAGCGCCCAGCCAGACTATGGCTATACCTTC CVSSAQPDYGYTF
TRBD1 - TRBJ1-5 TRBV10-3 TGTGCCATCAGTGGACAGGGGAAATCGGAGACCCAGCATTTT CAISGQGKSETQHF
- - TRBJ2-7 TRBV10-3 TGTGCCATCAGGAGGGACCCCCGATCCTACGAGCAGTACTTC CAIRRDPRSYEQYF
- few TRBJ2-6 TRBV7-7 TGTGCTAGCAGCTCGGGACCCCCGGGGACTGCTGGGGCCAACGTCCTGACTTTC CASSSGPPGTAGANVLTF
- many TRBJ1-3 TRBV29-1 TGCAGCGTTGTGGCAGGGGCTGGAAACACCATATATTTT CSVVAGAGNTIYF
- many TRBJ1-2 TRBV9 TGTGCCAGCAGCTTAGCGGGGGGCGACTATGGCTACACCTTC CASSLAGGDYGYTF
TRBD1 - TRBJ1-2 TRBV29-1 TGCAGTTTACTGCAGGGGGAAGGTTATGGCTACACCTTC CSLLQGEGYGYTF